These T cell receptor beta chains were read from a single sample in a study of blood T cell repertoires in COVID-19. Using immunoSEQ multiplex PCR, the repertoire was profiled, and TCRdb retains in-frame clones only, with some absent. The sample yields roughly 250,000 clones, about 88% seen once. The sample taken for sequencing was peripheral blood. The source is a woman aged 40 to 50 who had recovered from COVID-19. CDR3s include the opening cysteine and the closing phenylalanine or tryptophan. Each record gives: J gene, V gene, D gene, clone size, CDR3 protein, CDR3 DNA. A D gene is named only where the DNA matches it firmly. Clone size is shown for a subset of rows, as once, few, many or a class of expanded clone.

TRBJ2-3	TRBV3-1/TRBV3-2	TRBD2	.	CASSHFPGLAGGSDTQYF	TGTGCCAGCAGCCATTTCCCGGGACTAGCGGGGGGTTCAGATACGCAGTATTTT
TRBJ1-1	TRBV19	.	.	CASSMIGIAFF	TGTGCCAGTAGTATGATCGGGATTGCTTTCTTT
TRBJ2-7	TRBV6-1	.	.	CASSEAQASRPYEQYF	TGTGCCAGCAGTGAGGCCCAGGCTAGCCGTCCCTACGAGCAGTACTTC
TRBJ1-5	TRBV2	.	.	CASSYSGSNQPQHF	TGTGCCAGCAGTTATTCAGGGTCTAATCAGCCCCAGCATTTT
TRBJ2-1	TRBV28	TRBD2	.	CASSRSGRGYNEQFF	TGTGCCAGCAGCCGAAGCGGGAGGGGATACAATGAGCAGTTCTTC
TRBJ2-7	TRBV6-1	.	few	CASSERVLYEQYF	TGTGCCAGCAGTGAACGGGTCCTCTACGAGCAGTACTTC
TRBJ2-4	TRBV28	TRBD1	.	CASTSGTGRNIQYF	TGTGCCAGCACATCCGGGACAGGGCGAAACATTCAGTACTTC
TRBJ2-3	TRBV28	TRBD1	once	CASSSWTGSTDTQYF	TGTGCCAGCAGTTCCTGGACAGGGAGCACAGATACGCAGTATTTT
TRBJ2-7	TRBV18	TRBD2	.	CASSPTSGSYEQYF	TGTGCCAGCTCGCCCACTAGCGGCTCCTACGAGCAGTACTTC
TRBJ2-2	TRBV7-3	.	.	CASAHSFGGGELFF	TGTGCCAGCGCGCATAGCTTTGGAGGCGGGGAGCTGTTTTTT
TRBJ2-1	TRBV4-3	.	.	CASSPLGGSYNEQFF	TGCGCCAGCAGCCCCCTAGGGGGCTCCTACAATGAGCAGTTCTTC
TRBJ2-7	TRBV4-2	.	.	CASSQSPPLYEQYF	TGTGCCAGCAGCCAAAGCCCCCCTCTTTACGAGCAGTACTTC
TRBJ1-3	TRBV28	TRBD1	.	CASSLTGVGGNTIYF	TGTGCCAGCAGTTTAACAGGGGTGGGTGGAAACACCATATATTTT
TRBJ2-7	TRBV23-1	TRBD1	.	CASSLTGQGEDEQYF	TGCGCCAGCAGTCTAACGGGACAGGGGGAGGACGAGCAGTACTTC
TRBJ1-2	TRBV3-1/TRBV3-2	.	.	CASSQSGFYGYTF	TGTGCCAGCAGCCAGTCAGGTTTCTATGGCTACACCTTC
TRBJ2-7	TRBV19	.	.	CASSRVLLYEQYF	TGTGCCAGTTCCCGGGTCCTCCTCTACGAGCAGTACTTC
TRBJ2-2	TRBV11-3	.	.	CASSYAPGTGELFF	TGTGCCAGCAGCTATGCTCCCGGCACCGGGGAGCTGTTTTTT
TRBJ2-1	TRBV7-8	TRBD2	once	CASSRDGGTYNEQFF	TGTGCCAGCAGCCGAGACGGGGGGACCTACAATGAGCAGTTCTTC
TRBJ1-2	TRBV6-2/TRBV6-3	.	once	CASSYFPGSDGYGYTF	TGTGCCAGCAGTTACTTTCCTGGCAGCGATGGCTATGGCTACACCTTC
TRBJ1-2	TRBV14	.	.	CASSHQQTSRGGYTF	TGTGCCAGCAGCCACCAACAGACTTCACGGGGTGGCTACACCTTC
TRBJ1-4	TRBV4-3	.	.	CASSQDRGVEEKLFF	TGCGCCAGCAGCCAAGATCGGGGAGTTGAAGAAAAACTGTTTTTT
TRBJ2-3	TRBV20-1	.	.	CSASRGDTQYF	TGCAGTGCTAGTCGAGGAGATACGCAGTATTTT
TRBJ1-6	TRBV12-3/TRBV12-4	TRBD1	.	CASSDRGNSPLHF	TGTGCCAGCAGCGACAGGGGTAATTCACCCCTCCACTTT
TRBJ2-3	TRBV19	.	.	CASSTQGGRRDTQYF	TGTGCCAGTAGTACCCAGGGGGGTCGTAGAGATACGCAGTATTTT
TRBJ1-3	TRBV7-2	TRBD1	.	CASSVGGGGNTIYF	TGTGCCAGCAGCGTCGGAGGGGGCGGAAACACCATATATTTT
TRBJ1-6	TRBV28	TRBD1	.	CASSETQGNNPPLHF	TGTGCCAGCAGCGAGACACAGGGGAATAACCCACCCCTCCACTTT
TRBJ2-1	TRBV3-1/TRBV3-2	TRBD2	.	CASSQDARGSGGAPNEQFF	TGTGCCAGCAGCCAAGACGCCAGGGGAAGCGGGGGGGCTCCCAATGAGCAGTTCTTC
TRBJ1-4	TRBV27	.	.	CASSGATNEKLFF	TGTGCCAGCAGCGGGGCAACTAATGAAAAACTGTTTTTT
TRBJ1-1	TRBV18	TRBD1	.	CASSYGTGPNTEAFF	TGTGCCAGCTCTTACGGGACAGGACCGAACACTGAAGCTTTCTTT
TRBJ2-5	TRBV20-1	TRBD2	.	CSASASGRETQYF	TGCAGTGCTAGTGCTAGCGGGAGAGAGACCCAGTACTTC
TRBJ1-1	TRBV15	TRBD1	.	CATSRAPRGTMNTEAFF	TGTGCCACCAGCAGAGCTCCCAGGGGGACAATGAACACTGAAGCTTTCTTT
TRBJ1-2	TRBV21-1	.	.	CASSKGGGLGGYTF	TGTGCCAGCAGCAAAGGCGGGGGGCTAGGGGGCTACACCTTC
TRBJ1-2	TRBV7-2	TRBD1	.	CASSLGQGATNYGYTF	TGTGCCAGCAGCTTGGGACAGGGGGCGACTAACTATGGCTACACCTTC
TRBJ2-5	TRBV2	.	.	CASSVQGGQETQYF	TGTGCCAGCAGTGTACAGGGAGGGCAAGAGACCCAGTACTTC
TRBJ1-2	TRBV18	TRBD1	.	CASSPLPFGEGADYGYTF	TGTGCCAGCTCACCACTCCCTTTTGGCGAGGGGGCAGACTATGGCTACACCTTC
TRBJ2-7	TRBV30	TRBD1	.	CAWSAGTGADEQYF	TGTGCCTGGAGTGCTGGGACAGGGGCCGACGAGCAGTACTTC
TRBJ2-3	TRBV6-5	TRBD1	.	CASSYYRGSTDTQYF	TGTGCCAGCAGTTACTACAGGGGTAGCACAGATACGCAGTATTTT
TRBJ1-1	TRBV12-3/TRBV12-4	.	few	CASSLRQNTEAFF	TGTGCCAGCAGTTTAAGACAGAACACTGAAGCTTTCTTT
TRBJ1-5	TRBV27	TRBD1	.	CASRMTGSNQPQHF	TGTGCCAGCAGGATGACAGGGAGCAATCAGCCCCAGCATTTT
TRBJ1-2	TRBV28	TRBD1	few	CASRGRGTQYGYTF	TGTGCCAGCAGGGGCAGGGGGACCCAGTATGGCTACACCTTC
TRBJ1-6	TRBV5-8	.	.	CASSLGARVNSPLHF	TGTGCCAGCAGCTTGGGCGCCAGGGTGAATTCACCCCTCCACTTT
TRBJ2-7	TRBV25-1	TRBD2	.	CASSDPAGTPYEQYF	TGTGCCAGCAGTGACCCAGCGGGAACCCCCTACGAGCAGTACTTC
TRBJ1-3	TRBV18	.	.	CASSPPTANSFSGNTIYF	TGTGCCAGCTCACCACCAACAGCCAACTCTTTCTCTGGAAACACCATATATTTT
TRBJ2-3	TRBV12-3/TRBV12-4	.	.	CASAGRRTDTQYF	TGTGCCAGCGCAGGGCGTCGCACAGATACGCAGTATTTT
TRBJ1-2	TRBV28	.	.	CASRTHRHYTF	TGTGCCAGCAGAACCCACAGGCATTACACCTTC
TRBJ2-4	TRBV24-1	.	.	CATSEVDILGKNIQYF	TGTGCCACCAGTGAGGTTGACATACTAGGGAAAAACATTCAGTACTTC